The entry below gives a single T cell receptor beta chain sequence along with its context. The antigen remains unidentified. These donors were members of the approximately 120-subject validation cohort, a group separate from the roughly 670-subject first cohort. The data were produced by immunoSEQ multiplex PCR, yet TCRdb's version contains in-frame clones alone and is incomplete. The data hold 200,000 to 250,000 clones, with roughly 84% observed a single time. CDR1 and CDR2 from the germline V gene are MNHNY and SVGAGI (reference sequence). Losses at the gene ends were 6 bases for V and 1 base for J; bases not matched to a gene: 5. The CDR3 has 15 amino acids. The sample belongs to a study of cytomegalovirus exposure and HLA in healthy donors. Study outcomes and limitations: The study listed some 160 cytomegalovirus-associated TCR beta chains.

This clonotype originated in a young woman in good health and CMV-seropositive. The sequenced sample was PBMCs. V gene TRBV6-6 combines with J gene TRBJ2-7, with 11 nucleotides matching TRBD2. The CDR3 sequence is CASSPRLAGSYEQYF. CDR3 DNA sequence: TGTGCCAGCAGCCCCAGACTAGCGGGATCCTACGAGCAGTACTTC.